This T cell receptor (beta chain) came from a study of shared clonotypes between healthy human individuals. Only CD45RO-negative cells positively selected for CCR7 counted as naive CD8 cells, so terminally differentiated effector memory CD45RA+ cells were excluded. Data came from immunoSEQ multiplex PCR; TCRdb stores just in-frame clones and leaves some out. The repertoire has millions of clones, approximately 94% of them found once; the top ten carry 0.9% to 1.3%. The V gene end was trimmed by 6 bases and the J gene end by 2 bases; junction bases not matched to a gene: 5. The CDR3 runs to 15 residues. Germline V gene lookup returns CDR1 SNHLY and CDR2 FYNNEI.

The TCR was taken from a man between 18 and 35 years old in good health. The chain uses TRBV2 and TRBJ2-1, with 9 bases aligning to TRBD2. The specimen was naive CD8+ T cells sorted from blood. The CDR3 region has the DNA TGTGCCAGCAGGGCGGGACTAGCCACCTACAATGAGCAGTTCTTC. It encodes CASRAGLATYNEQFF.